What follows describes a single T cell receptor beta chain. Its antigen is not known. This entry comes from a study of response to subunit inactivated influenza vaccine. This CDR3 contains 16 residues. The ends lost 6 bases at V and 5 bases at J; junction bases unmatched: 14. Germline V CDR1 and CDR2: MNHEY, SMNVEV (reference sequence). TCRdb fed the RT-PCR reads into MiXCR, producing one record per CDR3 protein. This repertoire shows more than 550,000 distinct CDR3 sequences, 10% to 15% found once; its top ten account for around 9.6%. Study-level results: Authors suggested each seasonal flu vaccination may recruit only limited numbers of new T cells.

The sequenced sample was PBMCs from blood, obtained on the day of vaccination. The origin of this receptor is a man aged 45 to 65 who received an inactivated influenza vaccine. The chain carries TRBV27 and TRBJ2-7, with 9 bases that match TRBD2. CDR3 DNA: TGTGCCAGCAGGCTACGTATAGCGGGAGTTTTCGACGAGCAGTACTTC. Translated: CASRLRIAGVFDEQYF.